This T cell receptor beta chain was documented in a study of Ad26.COV2.S vaccination and SARS-CoV-2 variants. The CDR3 extends over 16 amino acids. Germline-derived CDR1 and CDR2 are MDHEN and SYDVKM. J was trimmed by 8 bases and V by 2 bases; bases with no gene match: 8. Assay used: immunoSEQ multiplex PCR; TCRdb lists only in-frame clones, some missing. Of 400,000 to 450,000 clones listed, 75% to 95% are singletons. The treatment here: some 19 received Ad26.COV2.S at low or high dose, single or two shots; several received placebo; per-sample allocation not given. Samples were taken on day 63 after the first vaccine or placebo injection.

V is TRBV28 and J is TRBJ2-1; 11 bases are shared with TRBD2. Sequencing was performed on peripheral blood, taken in a trial of Ad26.COV2.S vaccine versus placebo. The sequence was collected from a person aged 18 to 59 who received the Ad26.COV2.S COVID-19 vaccine or a placebo. The CDR3 protein is CASSLAASGRFYEQFF. For the CDR3, the DNA is TGTGCCAGCAGTTTAGCCGCTAGCGGGAGGTTCTATGAGCAGTTCTTC.